The 26 T cell receptor beta chains listed next were all sequenced from one sample in a study of T cell changes during pregnancy in multiple sclerosis. Some clones are missing from TCRdb's copy, which holds only in-frame ones; the method was immunoSEQ multiplex PCR. Here the sample spans just over 30,000 clones, 80% to 90% being singletons. The sequencing used CD8+ T cells from peripheral blood mononuclear cells, collected in the first trimester of pregnancy. The receptor source for this set is a female donor with multiple sclerosis, enrolled in a pregnancy study.

J is TRBJ2-3 and V is TRBV29-1, with 10 positions matching TRBD1. The J segment lost 0 bases and the V segment lost 3 bases, leaving 9 bases of the junction unmatched. Germline CDR1 reads SQVTM; CDR2 reads ANQGSEA. CDR3 length: 17 residues. The chain's CDR3 is CSVDGTGAPLSTDTQYF. The CDR3 DNA follows: TGCAGCGTTGATGGGACAGGGGCCCCCCTTAGCACAGATACGCAGTATTTT.

The chain couples TRBV15 to TRBJ1-1; no definite D call. The CDR3 covers 13 residues. Between the trimmed V and J ends, which lost 2 bases and 7 bases, there was a span of 11 bases. Per the germline V gene, CDR1 is LNHNV and CDR2 is YYDKDF (reference sequence). CDR3 in DNA: TGTGCCACCAGCAGATACCTACTGAGTGAAGCTTTCTTT. Translation: CATSRYLLSEAFF.

In this sample, this clone turned up a few times. The chain joins TRBV6-4 to TRBJ1-2, with D perhaps TRBD1 (6 bases). This CDR3 comprises 16 residues. Germline values: CDR1 MRHNA, CDR2 SNTAGT. V shed 2 bases and J shed 5 bases, with 18 bases lying between them. This CDR3 reads CASSDTEAGTPYGYTF. CDR3 nucleotides: TGTGCCAGCAGTGACACAGAGGCCGGGACACCTTATGGCTACACCTTC.

The chain couples TRBV5-6 to TRBJ2-7, with D uncertain. V shed 0 bases and J shed 2 bases, with 6 bases lying between them. This CDR3 has 13 residues. CDR1 SGHDT and CDR2 YYEEEE come from the germline V gene. In nucleotides, the CDR3 is TGTGCCAGCAGCTTGGACTCAACCTACGAGCAGTACTTC. This gives the protein CASSLDSTYEQYF.

The chain uses TRBV23-1 and TRBJ1-6, with D perhaps TRBD1 (5 bases). TRBV23-1 is sorted into the ORF group, with uncertain function. CDR3 length equals 21 residues. V lost 0 bases and J lost 0, with 21 bases in between. CDR3 sequence: CASSQSPLQRQPSSYNSPLHF. In DNA form, the CDR3 reads TGCGCCAGCAGTCAATCCCCCCTTCAGCGACAGCCGAGCTCCTATAATTCACCCCTCCACTTT.

In its sample, this clone was seen a few times. This rearrangement joins TRBV15 to TRBJ2-5; D is perhaps TRBD1 (6 bases). Germline CDR1 is LNHNV and CDR2 is YYDKDF (reference sequence). There are 14 residues in the CDR3. V lost 0 bases and J lost 4, with 9 bases in between. The CDR3 here is CATSRDTGPETQYF. In DNA form, the CDR3 reads TGTGCCACCAGCAGAGATACAGGGCCAGAGACCCAGTACTTC.

The J gene is TRBJ1-5, the V gene TRBV27; TRBD1 aligns across 7 bases. Germline assignment: CDR1 MNHEY and CDR2 SMNVEV (reference sequence). The CDR3 has 13 residues. J was trimmed by 6 bases and V by 5 bases; bases with no gene match: 4. In DNA, the CDR3 is TGTGCCAGCAGTCAGGGACAGACTCAGCCCCAGCATTTT. Translated, it gives CASSQGQTQPQHF.

J is TRBJ2-7 and V is TRBV28, with TRBD2 matching 8 bases. Germline CDR1 MDHEN, CDR2 SYDVKM. This CDR3 spans 15 amino acids. The V and J ends lost 2 bases and 3 bases, in that order; junction bases with no gene match: 6. The CDR3 loop is CASSLTETSVYEQYF. The DNA of the CDR3 is TGTGCCAGCAGTTTAACCGAGACTAGCGTCTACGAGCAGTACTTC.

This rearrangement joins TRBV11-2 to TRBJ2-5; TRBD1 matches 12 bases. Germline V lookup: CDR1 SGHAT, CDR2 FQNNGV. With 5 bases clipped from V and 5 bases from J, the junction kept 12 bases outside the gene matches. The CDR3 is 17 amino acids. The CDR3 sequence is CASSTRGGQGAVETQYF. The CDR3 DNA reads as TGTGCCAGCAGCACTCGGGGGGGACAGGGGGCCGTGGAGACCCAGTACTTC.

The V call is TRBV11-2, the J call TRBJ2-1, with D possibly TRBD1 on 7 matching bases. The ends were cut back, 5 bases at V and 4 bases at J, with 27 bases in the middle. This CDR3 is 19 amino acids long. Germline assignment: CDR1 SGHAT and CDR2 FQNNGV. The CDR3 protein is CASSAGDRAEGETYNEQFF. The CDR3 DNA reads TGTGCCAGCAGCGCCGGAGACAGGGCGGAGGGCGAGACATACAATGAGCAGTTCTTC.

DNA of the CDR3: TGTGCCAGCAGTCTCGGACAGGGCGGTGGCTACACCTTC. This codes for CASSLGQGGGYTF. The chain employs TRBV6-5 and TRBJ1-2; 8 bases align to TRBD1. Germline values: CDR1 MNHEY, CDR2 SVGAGI. V gave up 5 bases and J gave up 7 bases; unmatched junction bases: 6. CDR3 size: 13 residues.

The genes are TRBV27 and TRBJ1-1; the D is unclear. CDR3 size: 16 residues. Deletions cut 5 bases from V and 5 bases from J, with 21 bases between. Germline CDR1 MNHEY, CDR2 SMNVEV (reference sequence). CDR3 region: CASSKSAGEMVTEAFF. In DNA form, the CDR3 reads TGTGCCAGCAGTAAATCCGCCGGAGAGATGGTTACTGAAGCTTTCTTT.

This chain connects TRBV27 to TRBJ1-2; D possibly corresponds to TRBD1 (6 bases). This CDR3 contains 13 residues. Germline V CDR1 and CDR2: MNHEY, SMNVEV (reference sequence). V gave up 3 bases and J gave up 4 bases, with 9 bases separating them. The chain's CDR3 is CASSFTGSYGYTF. CDR3 coding DNA: TGTGCCAGCAGTTTCACAGGGTCCTATGGCTACACCTTC.

The CDR3, as DNA: TGTGCCAGCAGTGGCCTAGCGGAGCCTAACAATGAGCAGTTCTTC. It codes for CASSGLAEPNNEQFF. This chain connects TRBV27 to TRBJ2-1, with 7 positions matching TRBD2. The CDR3 is 15 residues long. Germline CDR1 is MNHEY and CDR2 is SMNVEV (reference sequence). V gave up 5 bases and J gave up 5 bases; unmatched junction bases: 9.

This chain's CDR3 is CASSYPREYNEQFF. CDR3 bases: TGTGCCAGCAGCTATCCGAGGGAATACAATGAGCAGTTCTTC. The chain links TRBV5-6 to TRBJ2-1, with D tentatively TRBD2 (5 bases). Per the germline V gene, CDR1 is SGHDT and CDR2 is YYEEEE. CDR3 length: 14 residues. The ends were cut back, 3 bases at V and 4 bases at J, with 11 bases in the middle.

In its sample, this clone was seen once. The V call is TRBV11-3, the J call TRBJ1-1; TRBD1 aligns across 9 bases. Trimming at V came to 0 bases and at J to 1 base, leaving 9 bases not matched to a gene. Germline CDR1 reads SGHNT; CDR2 reads YENEEA. CDR3 length: 18 residues. CDR3 residues: CASSLDRDRETQNTEAFF. The DNA of the CDR3 is TGTGCCAGCAGCTTAGACCGGGACAGGGAAACCCAGAACACTGAAGCTTTCTTT. Using reference TRBV11-3 and TRBJ1-1 for the parts outside the CDR3, the full variable domain is EAGVVQSPRYKIIEKKQPVAFWCNPISGHNTLYWYLQNLGQGPELLIRYENEEAVDDSQLPKDRFSAERLKGVDSTLKIQPAELGDSAVYLCASSLDRDRETQNTEAFFGQGTRLTVV.

The chain joins TRBV19 to TRBJ2-1; TRBD2 matches at 13 bases. Trimming at V came to 3 bases and at J to 6 bases, leaving 5 bases not matched to a gene. Looked up from germline, CDR1 is LNHDA and CDR2 is SQIVND (reference sequence). The CDR3 length is 16 residues. CDR3 loop: CASSMVGLAGVNEQFF. The CDR3 DNA sequence: TGTGCCAGTAGTATGGTCGGACTAGCGGGAGTCAATGAGCAGTTCTTC. Combining the CDR3 with reference TRBV19 and TRBJ2-1 gives the whole variable domain DGGITQSPKYLFRKEGQNVTLSCEQNLNHDAMYWYRQDPGQGLRLIYYSQIVNDFQKGDIAEGYSVSREKKESFPLTVTSAQKNPTAFYLCASSMVGLAGVNEQFFGPGTRLTVL.

This chain joins TRBV9 and TRBJ2-7; weak D call: TRBD2 (6 bases). CDR3 length: 12 amino acids. Per the germline V gene, CDR1 is SGDLS and CDR2 is YYNGEE. V lost 3 bases and J 10 bases, leaving 14 bases between the germline ends. CDR3 DNA: TGTGCCAGCAGCGCCCAGACTAGTCAACAGTACTTC. As protein: CASSAQTSQQYF.

This clone appeared a single time. This chain's CDR3 is CASSLAARGSETQYF. The CDR3 nucleotides are TGTGCCAGCAGCTTAGCCGCGCGGGGGTCAGAGACCCAGTACTTC. V gene TRBV7-8 combines with J gene TRBJ2-5, with 7 bases matching TRBD2. V was pared by 0 bases and J by 4 bases, with 5 bases of the junction left unmatched. CDR1 is SGHVS and CDR2 is FQNEAQ in the germline V gene. CDR3 length: 15 amino acids.

This clone came up many times. The chain uses TRBV6-4 and TRBJ2-3; 8 bases match TRBD1. This CDR3 contains 16 residues. Germline CDR1 reads MRHNA; CDR2 reads SNTAGT. J gave up 1 base and V 2 bases, and 5 bases lay outside the gene matches. The CDR3 loop is CASSDGGQGGTDTQYF. In nucleotides, the CDR3 is TGTGCCAGCAGTGACGGAGGACAGGGAGGCACAGATACGCAGTATTTT.

J is TRBJ1-2 and V is TRBV7-9; maybe TRBD1 (6 bases). From germline, CDR1 is SEHNR and CDR2 FQNEAQ (reference sequence). Between the trimmed V and J ends, which lost 5 bases and 4 bases, there was a span of 20 bases. The CDR3 runs 16 residues. The CDR3: CASSEEQTGRGYGYTF. CDR3 nucleotide sequence: TGTGCCAGCAGCGAAGAACAGACAGGAAGGGGCTATGGCTACACCTTC.

The chain links TRBV4-2 to TRBJ2-2, with TRBD2 matching 10 bases. From germline, CDR1 is LGHNA and CDR2 YNFKEQ. After removal of 8 bases from V and 1 base from J, the junction contained 4 bases not matched to a gene. This CDR3 has 15 residues. The CDR3 bases are TGTGCCAGCTCTCGGACTAGCGGGAACACCGGGGAGCTGTTTTTT. As protein: CASSRTSGNTGELFF.

This clone was seen only once. The CDR3 sequence is CASTVAPSGTGELFF. The CDR3 DNA reads TGTGCCAGCACCGTCGCGCCCAGCGGCACCGGGGAGCTGTTTTTT. V is TRBV7-9 and J is TRBJ2-2; D perhaps matches TRBD2 (5 bases). Per the germline V gene, CDR1 is SEHNR and CDR2 is FQNEAQ (reference sequence). V lost 7 bases and J lost 4, with 16 bases in between. The CDR3 consists of 15 residues.

The rearrangement uses TRBV7-3 and TRBJ2-7; 7 bases match TRBD1. The CDR3 is 15 residues long. Germline-derived CDR1 and CDR2 are SGHTA and FQGTGA. The junction had 12 bases not matched to a gene; V was cut back by 5 bases and J by 5 bases. This chain's CDR3 is CASSLYRTGMNEQYF. The CDR3 DNA follows: TGTGCCAGCAGCCTATATAGGACAGGAATGAACGAGCAGTACTTC.

This clone is a singleton in its sample. This chain connects TRBV4-1 to TRBJ1-5; D may be TRBD1 (5 bases). CDR1 and CDR2 from the germline V gene are MGHRA and YSYEKL. The CDR3 sequence is 16 residues long. V lost 4 bases and J 1 base, leaving 14 bases between the germline ends. DNA of the CDR3: TGCGCCAGCAGCCCCTCGGCGGGGGTGAGCAATCAGCCCCAGCATTTT. Amino acid sequence: CASSPSAGVSNQPQHF.

V and J are TRBV7-9 and TRBJ2-1; TRBD1 matches 8 bases. This CDR3 is 16 amino acids long. Germline V gives CDR1 SEHNR, CDR2 FQNEAQ (reference sequence). The trim removed 5 bases at V and 5 bases at J, leaving 11 bases unmatched. CDR3 in amino acids: CASSPFRTGWDNEQFF. DNA for the CDR3: TGTGCCAGCAGCCCGTTTCGGACAGGGTGGGACAATGAGCAGTTCTTC.